This T cell receptor beta chain was recovered during a study of vaccination effects on CD4 cells after COVID-19. Culturing for 9 to 10 days preceded CD4+ T cell isolation. Produced via immunoSEQ multiplex PCR; TCRdb's table is partial and in-frame only. This table holds tens of thousands of clones, 65% to 85% found once. Of note for this clone: Antigen unknown.

Sequences were derived from CD4+ T cells from PBMCs cultured without peptide, sampled before COVID-19 vaccination. The TCR was taken from a human donor who received a COVID-19 vaccine.

The CDR3 nucleotides read TGTGCCAGCAGCCCGAGGGGGGTAAATCAGCCCCAGCATTTT. It translates to CASSPRGVNQPQHF. The rearrangement joins TRBV5-6 to TRBJ1-5, with TRBD1 as a possible D gene (6 bases). CDR1 and CDR2 from the germline V gene are SGHDT and YYEEEE. CDR3 length: 14 residues. V was pared by 4 bases and J by 4 bases, with 12 bases between.